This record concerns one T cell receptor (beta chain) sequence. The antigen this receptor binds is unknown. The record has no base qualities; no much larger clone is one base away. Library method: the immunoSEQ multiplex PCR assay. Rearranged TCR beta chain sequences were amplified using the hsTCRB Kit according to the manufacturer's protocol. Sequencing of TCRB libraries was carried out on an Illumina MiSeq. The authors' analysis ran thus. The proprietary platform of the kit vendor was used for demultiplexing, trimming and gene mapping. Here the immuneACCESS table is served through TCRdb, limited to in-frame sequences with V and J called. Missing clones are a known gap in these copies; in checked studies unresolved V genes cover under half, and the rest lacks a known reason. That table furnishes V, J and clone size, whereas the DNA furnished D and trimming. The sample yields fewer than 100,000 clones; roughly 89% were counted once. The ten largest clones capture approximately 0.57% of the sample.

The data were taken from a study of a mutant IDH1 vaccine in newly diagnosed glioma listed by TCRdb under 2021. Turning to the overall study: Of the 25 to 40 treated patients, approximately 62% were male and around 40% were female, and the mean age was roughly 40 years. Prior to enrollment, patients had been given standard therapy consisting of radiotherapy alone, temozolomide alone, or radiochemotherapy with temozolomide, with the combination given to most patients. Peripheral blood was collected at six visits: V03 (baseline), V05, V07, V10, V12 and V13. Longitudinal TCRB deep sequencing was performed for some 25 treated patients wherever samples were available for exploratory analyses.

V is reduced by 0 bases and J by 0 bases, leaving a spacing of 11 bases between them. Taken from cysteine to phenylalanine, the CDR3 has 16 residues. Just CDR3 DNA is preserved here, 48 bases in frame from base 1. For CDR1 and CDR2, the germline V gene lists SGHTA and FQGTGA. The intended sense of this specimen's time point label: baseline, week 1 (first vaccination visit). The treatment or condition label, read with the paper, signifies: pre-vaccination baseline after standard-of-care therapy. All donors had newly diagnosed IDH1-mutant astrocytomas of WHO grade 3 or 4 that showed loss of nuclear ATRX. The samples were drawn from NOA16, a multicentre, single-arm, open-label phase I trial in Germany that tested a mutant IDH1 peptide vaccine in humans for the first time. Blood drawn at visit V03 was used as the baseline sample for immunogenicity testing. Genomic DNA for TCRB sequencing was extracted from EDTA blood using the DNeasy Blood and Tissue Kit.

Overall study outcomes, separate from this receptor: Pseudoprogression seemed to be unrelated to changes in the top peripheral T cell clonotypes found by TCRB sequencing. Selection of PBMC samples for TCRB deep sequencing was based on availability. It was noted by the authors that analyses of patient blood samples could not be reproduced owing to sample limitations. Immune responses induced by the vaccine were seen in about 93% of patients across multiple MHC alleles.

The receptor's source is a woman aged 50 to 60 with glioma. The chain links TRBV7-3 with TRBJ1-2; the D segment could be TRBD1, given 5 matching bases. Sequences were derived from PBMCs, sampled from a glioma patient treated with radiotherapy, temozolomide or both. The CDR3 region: CASSLTPDSANYGYTF. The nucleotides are TGTGCCAGCAGCTTAACGCCCGACAGTGCTAACTATGGCTACACCTTC.